This T cell receptor beta chain was captured by sequencing in a study of cytomegalovirus exposure and HLA in healthy donors. Study summary: Early released data comprised 80 million to 100 million unique TCRs from HLA-typed donors.

While unrecorded immune exposures were likely, the donors were nominally healthy when sampled. CDR1 and CDR2 from the germline V gene are SNHLY and FYNNEI. The length of the CDR3 is 15 residues. V lost 3 bases to trimming and J lost 0 bases, with 11 bases between them. 60 Vbeta and 13 Jbeta primers were used in PCR. Sequenced by immunoSEQ multiplex PCR; TCRdb stores in-frame clones only, minus some. The sample has approximately 280,000 clones, approximately 90% seen once. What was sequenced was PBMCs. This TCR was recovered from a young woman in good health and CMV-seronegative. The V gene is TRBV2, the J gene TRBJ1-1; D gene uncertain. The chain's CDR3 is CASSEGGSMNTEAFF. As DNA, the CDR3 is TGTGCCAGCAGTGAGGGAGGGAGTATGAACACTGAAGCTTTCTTT.